The 13 T cell receptor beta chains given below trace back to one sample, sequenced in a study of identical twins. TCRdb redid the calling of the 5' RACE reads with MiXCR, one entry per CDR3 protein. The table lists roughly 720,000 distinct CDR3 sequences, 15% to 20% of them singletons. These data also featured in a second study, about T cells expressing NK-cell markers.

Material: PBMCs. These receptor sequences come from a woman aged 18-29 years in good health.

The chain carries TRBV5-1 and TRBJ2-5, with D uncertain. The CDR3 is 13 amino acids. The V end was cut by 0 bases, the J end by 6 bases, with 9 bases between. Looked up from germline, CDR1 is SGHRS and CDR2 is YFSETQ. CDR3 loop: CASSLVGPQTQYF. The CDR3 DNA reads TGCGCCAGCAGCTTGGTGGGTCCTCAGACCCAGTACTTC.

CDR3 region: CASVGGGALETQYF. The CDR3 bases are TGCGCCAGCGTCGGCGGGGGGGCCTTAGAGACCCAGTACTTC. This chain links TRBV5-1 with TRBJ2-5, with 9 bases fitting TRBD2. The CDR3 sequence is 14 residues long. CDR1 and CDR2 from the germline V gene are SGHRS and YFSETQ. V lost 7 bases and J lost 4; bases outside the gene matches: 8.

This clonotype was detected only a few times. V and J are TRBV20-1 and TRBJ2-1; possibly TRBD1 or TRBD2 for D (5 bases each). V dropped 6 bases and J dropped 6 bases, with 18 bases sitting between them. CDR3 length: 14 amino acids. CDR1 is DFQATT, CDR2 SNEGSKA, per germline (reference sequence). The CDR3 reads CSAPRGGPVNEQFF. DNA of the CDR3: TGCAGTGCCCCGAGGGGTGGGCCCGTCAATGAGCAGTTCTTC.

This rearrangement joins TRBV7-8 to TRBJ2-2, with 10 bases lining up with TRBD2. CDR3 size: 15 residues. Germline CDR1 SGHVS, CDR2 FQNEAQ. V was pared by 7 bases and J by 4 bases, with 6 bases of the junction left unmatched. The DNA for the CDR3 is TGTGCCAGCAAGGCTAGCGGGGGTATCACCGGGGAGCTGTTTTTT. Its translation is CASKASGGITGELFF.

This clonotype was seen only a few times. The chain links TRBV5-1 to TRBJ2-3; 11 nucleotides agree with TRBD1. V lost 4 bases and J lost 0; bases outside the gene matches: 4. This CDR3 has 16 amino acids. Germline lookup yields CDR1 SGHRS and CDR2 YFSETQ. The CDR3 bases are TGCGCCAGCAGCGTCGGACAGGGGGCCAGCACAGATACGCAGTATTTT. It specifies CASSVGQGASTDTQYF.

This clonotype was counted ten times or more. V and J are TRBV12-3 or TRBV12-4 and TRBJ2-2; no firm D call. The CDR3 extends over 11 amino acids. V dropped 3 bases and J dropped 10 bases, with 6 bases sitting between them. This CDR3 reads CASSLREELFF. CDR3 in DNA: TGTGCCAGCAGTTTGCGCGAGGAGCTGTTTTTT.

This clonotype has a handful of counts. The J gene is TRBJ2-4, the V gene TRBV6-5; perhaps TRBD1 as D (6 bases). The CDR3 runs to 14 residues. V was shortened by 2 bases and J by 1 base, with 6 bases between the two germline ends. The germline CDR1 and CDR2 sequences are MNHEY and SVGAGI. In DNA, the CDR3 is TGTGCCAGCAGTTACCAGGGGGCCAAAAACATTCAGTACTTC. It encodes CASSYQGAKNIQYF.

The V gene is TRBV4-3, the J gene TRBJ2-7, with D maybe TRBD2 (5 bases). CDR1 and CDR2 (germline): LGHNA, YSLEER. The CDR3 extends over 12 amino acids. The V gene lost 2 bases and the J gene lost 6 bases, with 8 bases spanning the gap. CDR3 bases: TGCGCCAGCAGCCAATCGGGGAGCGAGCAGTACTTC. Translated: CASSQSGSEQYF.

This clonotype was observed a handful of times. This chain connects TRBV5-1 to TRBJ2-1, with TRBD2 identical over 11 bases. The germline CDR1 and CDR2 sequences are SGHRS and YFSETQ. CDR3 size: 15 residues. Trimming took 0 bases from V and 9 from J; bases not matched to a gene: 5. CDR3 in amino acids: CASSLGLAGSGEQFF. CDR3 in DNA: TGCGCCAGCAGCTTGGGACTAGCGGGATCGGGTGAGCAGTTCTTC.

In its sample, this clonotype was seen once. The chain links TRBV5-4 to TRBJ1-2; D remains unclear. The CDR3 spans 12 residues. Trimming cost V 10 bases and J 6 bases, with 16 bases left between them. CDR1 SGHNT and CDR2 YYREEE come from the germline V gene (reference sequence). The CDR3 loop is CAFRSFGDGYTF. The CDR3 DNA reads as TGTGCCTTCAGGTCGTTTGGGGATGGCTACACCTTC.

The V and J genes are TRBV6-1 and TRBJ1-5, with TRBD1 as a possible D gene (5 bases). V was clipped by 7 bases and J by 3 bases, with 10 bases between them. This CDR3 has 13 residues. Germline loops: CDR1 MNHNS, CDR2 SASEGT. Written as DNA, the CDR3 is TGTGCCAGCAAGGTCAGGGTCAATCAGCCCCAGCATTTT. It codes for CASKVRVNQPQHF.

The chain employs TRBV6-1 and TRBJ2-7; 7 positions match TRBD2. Germline values: CDR1 MNHNS, CDR2 SASEGT. This CDR3 contains 15 residues. The J segment lost 2 bases and the V segment lost 6 bases, leaving 10 bases of the junction unmatched. Here the CDR3 DNA reads TGTGCCAGCAGACTCAAAGCGGGGTATACCTACGAGCAGTACTTC. Its translation: CASRLKAGYTYEQYF.

The V call is TRBV20-1, the J call TRBJ2-1; 9 bases map to TRBD2. J gave up 7 bases and V 2 bases, and 6 bases lay outside the gene matches. The CDR3 covers 14 residues. CDR1 and CDR2 (germline): DFQATT, SNEGSKA (reference sequence). The CDR3 sequence: CSARWVAGDNEQFF. CDR3 nucleotides: TGCAGTGCTAGATGGGTAGCGGGGGATAATGAGCAGTTCTTC.